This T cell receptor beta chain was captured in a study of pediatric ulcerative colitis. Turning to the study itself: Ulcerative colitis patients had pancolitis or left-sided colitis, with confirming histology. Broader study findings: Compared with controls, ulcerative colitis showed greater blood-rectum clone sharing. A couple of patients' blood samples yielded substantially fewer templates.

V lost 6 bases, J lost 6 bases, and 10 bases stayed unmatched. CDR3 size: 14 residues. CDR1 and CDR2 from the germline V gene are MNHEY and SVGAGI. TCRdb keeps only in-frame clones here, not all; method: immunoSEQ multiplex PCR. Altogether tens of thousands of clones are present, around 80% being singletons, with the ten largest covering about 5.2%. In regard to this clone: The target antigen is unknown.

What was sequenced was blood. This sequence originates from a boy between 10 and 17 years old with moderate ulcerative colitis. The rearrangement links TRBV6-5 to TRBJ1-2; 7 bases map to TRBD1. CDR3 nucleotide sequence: TGTGCCAGCAGACCCCGACAGGGAAAGAATGGCTACACCTTC. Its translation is CASRPRQGKNGYTF.